A few counts support the clone carrying this T cell receptor (delta chain). The data were obtained in a study of gamma-delta chains in newborns, infants, children. Study background: Polyclonal expansion of innate γδ T cells after birth follows microbial exposure.

Germline CDR1 reads GEAIGNYY; CDR2 reads EKD. The CDR3 covers 17 residues. Germline trimming cut 3 bases from V and 2 bases from J; bases unmatched to any gene: 12. TCRdb reapplied CATT to the reads. The sample includes about 8,500 delta-chain clones, 3% to 3.5% of them seen just once. The rearrangement links TRDV2 to TRDJ1; 9 bases align to TRDD3. This receptor was identified in a child who was a newborn, infant or young child, either healthy, febrile or measles-vaccinated (not recorded which). The sequenced sample was blood. The CDR3 DNA is TGTGCCTGTGACTCAGCTGGGGGATCAGAGGGTACCGATAAACTCATCTTT. It yields the protein CACDSAGGSEGTDKLIF.